This passage covers 14 T cell receptor beta chains from one sample sequenced in a study of Graves' ophthalmopathy and Graves' hyperthyroidism (dated by TCRdb to 2016 to 2018). Reads for this sample came from an Illumina HiSeq 2000. For repertoire sequencing, the TCR beta CDR3 regions were amplified from RNA transcripts. The first round was an RT-PCR using HTBI primers with the Qiagen OneStep RT-PCR kit, and this first round was followed by a second-round multiplex PCR, then size selection and purification. TCRdb redid the processing of the public reads, applying fastp at Q25 and MiXCR, and retained in-frame beta chains. Rows with one shared CDR3 protein collapse into an entry with the most common genes and DNA. The sample table lists 350,000 to 400,000 distinct CDR3 sequences, roughly 18% of them with a count of one. Roughly 1.5% of the sample is taken by the ten largest. Input material: peripheral blood. These TCRs come from a woman between 18 and 29 years old with Graves' ophthalmopathy. Donor details come from another sample of the same person, matched by shared clones.

This clonotype showed up many times. This rearrangement joins TRBV5-1 to TRBJ1-2, with TRBD1 matching over 9 bases. Trimming cost V 4 bases and J 2 bases; bases outside gene matches: 12. CDR1 is SGHRS, CDR2 YFSETQ, per germline. The CDR3 contains 17 residues. CDR3 residues: CASSTSRSGQGNYGYTF. CDR3 in DNA: TGCGCCAGCAGCACGTCCCGGTCGGGACAGGGAAACTATGGCTACACCTTC. The full variable domain, its missing parts supplied by reference TRBV5-1 and TRBJ1-2, is KAGVTQTPRYLIKTRGQQVTLSCSPISGHRSVSWYQQTPGQGLQFLFEYFSETQRNKGNFPGRFSGRQFSNSRSEMNVSTLELGDSALYLCASSTSRSGQGNYGYTFGSGTRLTVV.

This clonotype appeared many times. The chain carries TRBV5-8 and TRBJ2-7; D tentatively fits TRBD1 or TRBD2 (7 bases each). Germline assignment: CDR1 SGHTS and CDR2 YDEGEE. This CDR3 is 13 amino acids long. Trimming took off 5 bases at V and 5 bases at J, with 14 bases between the two ends. The CDR3 region is CASSDREGNEQYF. The CDR3 DNA is TGTGCCAGCAGTGACAGGGAGGGGAACGAGCAGTACTTC.

This clonotype was seen ten or more times. The chain is built from TRBV24-1 and TRBJ2-5, with D possibly being TRBD2 (5 bases). Germline values: CDR1 KGHDR, CDR2 SFDVKD. V was shortened by 2 bases and J by 7 bases, with 10 bases between the two germline ends. The CDR3 loop spans 13 amino acids. The CDR3 loop is CATSDWAGVTQYF. The CDR3, as DNA: TGTGCCACCAGTGATTGGGCCGGGGTGACCCAGTACTTC.

There are a few counts of this clonotype. The chain carries TRBV7-9 and TRBJ2-2; tentatively, D is TRBD1 (5 bases). The CDR3 contains 15 residues. Looked up from germline, CDR1 is SEHNR and CDR2 is FQNEAQ (reference sequence). Trimming took off 0 bases at V and 7 bases at J, with 12 bases between the two ends. CDR3 sequence: CASSLADQGHGELFF. The CDR3 coding sequence is TGTGCCAGCAGCTTAGCGGACCAGGGTCACGGGGAGCTGTTTTTT. The variable domain in full, completed from reference TRBV7-9 and TRBJ2-2, reads DTGVSQNPRHKITKRGQNVTFRCDPISEHNRLYWYRQTLGQGPEFLTYFQNEAQLEKSRLLSDRFSAERPKGSFSTLEIQRTEQGDSAMYLCASSLADQGHGELFFGEGSRLTVL.

This sequence joins TRBV6-2 or TRBV6-3 and TRBJ2-7; D may correspond to TRBD1 or TRBD2 (5 bases each). Germline assignment: CDR1 MNHEY and CDR2 SVGEGT. This CDR3 is built from 11 residues. Trimming stripped 6 bases from V and 6 bases from J, with 9 bases between. The CDR3: CASRRGLEQYF. The CDR3 DNA reads TGTGCCAGCAGGAGGGGTCTCGAGCAGTACTTC.

This clonotype was recorded at least ten times. The V call is TRBV6-5, the J call TRBJ2-7; 14 bases agree with TRBD2. Losses at the gene ends were 0 bases for V and 5 bases for J; bases not matched to a gene: 6. The CDR3 sequence is 17 residues long. CDR1 and CDR2 (germline): MNHEY, SVGAGI. CDR3 loop: CASSYSGLAGEWDEQYF. CDR3 DNA: TGTGCCAGCAGTTACTCGGGACTAGCGGGAGAATGGGACGAGCAGTACTTC.

This clonotype was picked up many times. The J gene is TRBJ2-7, the V gene TRBV9; 7 nucleotides match TRBD1. The CDR3 sequence is 14 residues long. In germline, CDR1 is SGDLS, CDR2 YYNGEE. V was clipped by 4 bases and J by 2 bases; unmatched bases: 6. In DNA form, the CDR3 reads TGTGCCAGCAGCCTACAGGGGAGCACCTACGAGCAGTACTTC. Residues: CASSLQGSTYEQYF.

This clonotype occurred many times. This sequence joins TRBV9 and TRBJ1-5; D is undetermined. The V and J ends lost 2 bases and 6 bases respectively, with 12 bases between them. Germline V CDR1 and CDR2: SGDLS, YYNGEE. The CDR3 covers 14 residues. CDR3 in amino acids: CASSVWGGGQPQHF. In nucleotides, the CDR3 is TGTGCCAGCAGCGTTTGGGGAGGCGGTCAGCCCCAGCATTTT.

This clonotype showed up many times. The chain couples TRBV11-2 to TRBJ2-5; no clear D gene. V was shortened by 0 bases and J by 4 bases, with 9 bases between the two germline ends. The CDR3 contains 14 residues. The germline V gene has CDR1 SGHAT and CDR2 FQNNGV. The CDR3 here is CASSLEVKRETQYF. CDR3 nucleotide sequence: TGTGCCAGCAGCTTAGAAGTCAAGCGAGAGACCCAGTACTTC.

The CDR3 DNA reads as TGTGCCAGCAGTGAAGCGCTCTGGGGTTTAGCCAAAAACATTCAGTACTTC. It is translated as CASSEALWGLAKNIQYF. The V call is TRBV6-1, the J call TRBJ2-4; D call uncertain. The CDR3 totals 17 residues. V gave up 0 bases and J gave up 0 bases, with 12 bases separating them. Germline values: CDR1 MNHNS, CDR2 SASEGT.

This chain joins TRBV6-1 and TRBJ2-7; possibly TRBD2 for D (6 bases). In germline, CDR1 is MNHNS, CDR2 SASEGT. V shed 0 bases and J shed 0 bases, with 12 bases lying between them. The CDR3 spans 16 residues. The CDR3 loop is CASSEAYGGSSYEQYF. The CDR3 DNA reads TGTGCCAGCAGTGAAGCGTACGGGGGAAGCTCCTACGAGCAGTACTTC.

This clonotype was counted many times. The chain carries TRBV9 and TRBJ2-5; D remains unclear. The germline V gene encodes CDR1 SGDLS and CDR2 YYNGEE. V lost 0 bases to trimming and J lost 4 bases, with 13 bases between them. The CDR3 is 15 amino acids. The CDR3 DNA follows: TGTGCCAGCAGCGTAGACGGACGCCCCACAGAGACCCAGTACTTC. Translation gives CASSVDGRPTETQYF.

This clonotype has a count of ten or more. This rearrangement joins TRBV11-1 to TRBJ2-7; 12 bases agree with TRBD1. Germline values: CDR1 SGHAT, CDR2 FQDESV (reference sequence). CDR3 size: 16 residues. After removal of 5 bases from V and 4 bases from J, the junction contained 9 bases not matched to a gene. CDR3 amino acids: CASSPRGDRGRYEQYF. CDR3 bases: TGTGCCAGCAGCCCAAGGGGGGACAGGGGGCGTTACGAGCAGTACTTC.

This clonotype was counted many times. The chain recombines TRBV11-1 with TRBJ2-5; 9 bases fit TRBD2. V lost 5 bases, J lost 5 bases, and 27 bases stayed unmatched. Germline CDR1 SGHAT, CDR2 FQDESV (reference sequence). The CDR3 contains 21 residues. CDR3 coding DNA: TGTGCCAGCAGCCCCTACGTCCCGGGACAGATAGCGGGAGTATTGAGGGAGACCCAGTACTTC. Residues: CASSPYVPGQIAGVLRETQYF.